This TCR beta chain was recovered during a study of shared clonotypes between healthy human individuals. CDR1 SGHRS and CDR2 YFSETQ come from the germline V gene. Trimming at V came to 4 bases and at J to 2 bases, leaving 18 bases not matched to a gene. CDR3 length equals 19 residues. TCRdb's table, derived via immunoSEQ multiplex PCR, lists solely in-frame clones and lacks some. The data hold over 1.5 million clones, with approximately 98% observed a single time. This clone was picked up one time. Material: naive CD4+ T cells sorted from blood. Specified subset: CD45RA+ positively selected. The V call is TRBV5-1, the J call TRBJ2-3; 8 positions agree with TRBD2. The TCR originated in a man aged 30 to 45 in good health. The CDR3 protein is CASSIRTPGTRDNTDTQYF. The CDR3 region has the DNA TGCGCCAGCAGCATAAGGACACCCGGGACTAGGGATAACACAGATACGCAGTATTTT.